Detailed here is one T cell receptor (beta chain). This CDR3 is built from 15 residues. The germline V gene encodes CDR1 KGHDR and CDR2 SFDVKD. This entry belongs to a study of monozygotic twins with inflammatory bowel disease. T cells were not sorted, and total RNA was isolated straight from whole blood. TCRdb reanalyzed the 5' RACE reads and collapses them to one entry per CDR3 protein, without DNA. Reported are approximately 390,000 distinct CDR3 sequences; the ten largest clones contain 2% to 2.5%. The clonotype was recovered from a human donor with ulcerative colitis or Crohn's disease, or a healthy co-twin of an affected twin (not recorded which). V usage is TRBV24-1 and J usage is TRBJ2-5; TCRdb's assignment of TRBD2 cannot be checked, as there is no DNA. Sequenced input: blood. CDR3 amino acids: CATSDSGASEKAQYF.